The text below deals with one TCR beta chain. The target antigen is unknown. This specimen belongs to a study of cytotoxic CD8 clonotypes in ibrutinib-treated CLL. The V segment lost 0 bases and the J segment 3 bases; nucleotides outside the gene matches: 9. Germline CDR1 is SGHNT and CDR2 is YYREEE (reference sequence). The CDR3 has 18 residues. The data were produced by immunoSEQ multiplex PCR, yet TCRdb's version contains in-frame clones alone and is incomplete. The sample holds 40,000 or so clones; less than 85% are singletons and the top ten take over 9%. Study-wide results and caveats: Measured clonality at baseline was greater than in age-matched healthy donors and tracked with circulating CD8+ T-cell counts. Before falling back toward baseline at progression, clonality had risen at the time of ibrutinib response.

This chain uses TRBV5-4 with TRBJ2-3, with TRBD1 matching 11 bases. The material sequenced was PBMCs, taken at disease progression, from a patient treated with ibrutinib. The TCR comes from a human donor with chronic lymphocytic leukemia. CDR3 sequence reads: CASSLVSSGQGVTDTQYF. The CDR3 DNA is TGTGCCAGCAGCTTGGTCTCGTCGGGACAGGGGGTTACAGATACGCAGTATTTT.